Listed here are 5 T cell receptor beta chains from one sample, sequenced in a study of T cells in localized non-small cell lung cancer. TCRdb keeps only in-frame clones here, not all; method: immunoSEQ multiplex PCR. The repertoire holds approximately 1,300 clones, approximately 30% seen once, with around 8% in the top ten. Here the sequenced sample was lung tumor tissue, taken before any cancer treatment. Receptor source: a male donor aged 60 or over with stage I lung adenocarcinoma.

This clone was counted between two and nine times. The chain carries TRBV12-5 and TRBJ1-1, with 10 bases aligning to TRBD1. The germline gives CDR1 LGHNT, CDR2 FRNRAP. CDR3 length: 17 amino acids. Trimming removed 1 base from V and 1 base from J; junction bases left unmatched: 6. The CDR3: CASGLGRQGAGNTEAFF. In nucleotides, the CDR3 is TGTGCTAGTGGTTTGGGGAGACAGGGGGCAGGGAACACTGAAGCTTTCTTT. The whole variable domain, remainder taken from reference TRBV12-5 and TRBJ1-1, is DARVTQTPRHKVTEMGQEVTMRCQPILGHNTVFWYRQTMMQGLELLAYFRNRAPLDDSGMPKDRFSAEMPDATLATLKIQPSEPRDSAVYFCASGLGRQGAGNTEAFFGQGTRLTVV.

The J gene is TRBJ1-2, the V gene TRBV29-1; possible D gene TRBD1, 5 bases. V lost 2 bases to trimming and J lost 5 bases, with 12 bases between them. The CDR3 runs to 13 residues. Per the germline V gene, CDR1 is SQVTM and CDR2 is ANQGSEA. CDR3 nucleotide sequence: TGCAGCGTTGAAATCGGCAGGACATATGGCTACACCTTC. It translates to CSVEIGRTYGYTF.

V and J are TRBV6-1 and TRBJ2-1; 13 bases align to TRBD2. The CDR3 sequence is 17 residues long. Looked up from germline, CDR1 is MNHNS and CDR2 is SASEGT. The junction had 8 bases not matched to a gene; V was cut back by 5 bases and J by 4 bases. In nucleotides, the CDR3 is TGTGCCAGCAGTAAAGGACTAGCGGGAGTGGTATACAATGAGCAGTTCTTC. It encodes CASSKGLAGVVYNEQFF.

This clone appeared a few times. The V call is TRBV6-8, the J call TRBJ2-7, with TRBD2 matching over 9 bases. The CDR3 totals 15 residues. The V gene end was trimmed by 3 bases and the J gene end by 3 bases; junction bases not matched to a gene: 6. CDR1 and CDR2 from the germline V gene are MNHGY and SAAAGT. The CDR3 spells CASSYGVAGVYEQYF. CDR3 DNA: TGTGCCAGCAGTTATGGGGTAGCGGGAGTCTACGAGCAGTACTTC.

This clone has just one count. The chain combines TRBV18 with TRBJ2-3; D unclear. CDR1 is KGHSH, CDR2 LQKENI, per germline. The V gene lost 5 bases and the J gene lost 6 bases, with 12 bases spanning the gap. The CDR3 length is 13 residues. The CDR3 spells CASSIRRSDTQYF. CDR3 DNA: TGTGCCAGCTCAATACGCCGTAGCGATACGCAGTATTTT.